The source of this T cell receptor beta chain is a study of T cell repertoires in cytomegalovirus infection. Whole-study results and caveats: The ex vivo response was dominated by HLA-C-restricted CMV-specific TCR beta clonotypes.

This clonotype came up many times. As yet, its antigen is unknown. One entry per CDR3 protein results from TCRdb running MiXCR on the reads. Of some 920,000 distinct CDR3 sequences listed, under 40% are singletons. V lost 2 bases, J lost 4 bases, and 14 bases lay in between. Germline CDR1 SEHNR, CDR2 FQNEAQ (reference sequence). The CDR3 consists of 16 residues. The sequence came from a human donor in good health (CMV status not recorded). Some clones in this sample may be carry-over from other donors' samples. This sequence joins TRBV7-9 and TRBJ1-4; D call uncertain. Here the sequenced sample was cultured CD8+ T cells from PBMCs, taken from culture after CMV antigen stimulation. The CDR3 DNA is TGTGCCAGCAGCTTACAGTCGGGGATTTATAATGAAAAACTGTTTTTT. Translating gives CASSLQSGIYNEKLFF.